This entry describes one TCR beta chain. V shed 3 bases and J 5 bases; nucleotides not matched to a gene: 7. This CDR3 is 14 amino acids long. CDR1 is SGHRS, CDR2 YFSETQ, per germline. Original processing notes: Scientists estimated how many nucleated cells there were by amplifying reference gene primers. Sequencing was performed with immunoSEQ multiplex PCR; in TCRdb, only in-frame clones are kept and a portion is missing. The V and J calls and clone size were taken over from that table, and D and trimming were inferred from the DNA. The table records about 240,000 clones, more than 85% of them present only once. This entry belongs to a study of blood T cell repertoires in COVID-19. For the study at large: Whether acute or convalescent, the COVID-19 samples came from the United States, Italy and Spain. From T cells, B-cell-depleted T cells, or PBMCs came the material, which was cDNA or gDNA.

The sequenced material came from peripheral blood. This clonotype originated in a woman between 65 and 79 years old with active or convalescent COVID-19. The chain couples TRBV5-1 to TRBJ2-7; 8 nucleotides match TRBD2. Here the CDR3 reads CASSSRLASHEQYF. CDR3 bases: TGCGCCAGCAGCTCGAGACTAGCGTCCCACGAGCAGTACTTC.